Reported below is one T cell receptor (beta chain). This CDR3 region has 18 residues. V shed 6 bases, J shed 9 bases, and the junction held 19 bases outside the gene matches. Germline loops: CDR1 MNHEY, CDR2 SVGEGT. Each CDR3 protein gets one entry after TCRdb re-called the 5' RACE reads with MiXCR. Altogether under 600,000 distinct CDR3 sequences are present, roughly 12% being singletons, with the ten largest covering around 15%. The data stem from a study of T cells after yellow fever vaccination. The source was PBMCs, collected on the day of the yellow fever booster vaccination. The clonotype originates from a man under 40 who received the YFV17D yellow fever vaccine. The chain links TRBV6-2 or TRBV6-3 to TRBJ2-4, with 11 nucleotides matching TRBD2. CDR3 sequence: CASSNLAGLAVALGIQYF. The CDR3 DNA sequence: TGTGCCAGCAGCAACCTCGCGGGACTAGCGGTGGCCTTGGGCATTCAGTACTTC.